This T cell receptor beta chain was sequenced during a study of T cell responses to AZD1222 COVID-19 vaccine. CDR1 and CDR2 from the germline V gene are MNHNY and SVGAGI (reference sequence). The CDR3 is 14 residues long. Trimming left V 4 bases short and J 0 bases short, with 7 bases between. Regarding the study as a whole: Spike-specific TCR breadth and depth rose after two AZD1222 doses. Donors, mostly white British, included more females; clonal diversity was possibly underestimated.

In the case of this clone: Its antigen is undetermined.

Some clones are missing from TCRdb's copy, which holds only in-frame ones; the method was immunoSEQ multiplex PCR. This sample yields around 120,000 clones, of which about nine tenths are seen a single time; over 4.5% belongs to the top ten. The sequencing here drew on peripheral blood, taken on day 0 of AZD1222 vaccination. This TCR derives from an adult in good health. V and J are TRBV6-6 and TRBJ1-5; tentative D call: TRBD1 (6 bases). In nucleotides, the CDR3 is TGTGCCAGCAGTTGGACAGCTAGCAATCAGCCCCAGCATTTT. Translation gives CASSWTASNQPQHF.